This is a list of T cell receptor beta chains from one sample in a study of T cells in localized non-small cell lung cancer. Assay used: immunoSEQ multiplex PCR; TCRdb lists only in-frame clones, some missing. The sample contains around 15,000 clones, 90% of which appear only once. Specimen: peripheral blood mononuclear cells, collected before any cancer treatment. Every receptor here comes from a woman aged 35 to 70 with stage III lung adenocarcinoma. Both conserved end residues are part of each CDR3. The D gene is left open where the match is weak. Clone sizes are given selectively: once, few, many, or a class where the clone is expanded.

TRBJ2-5 - - TRBV10-2 TGCGCCAGCAGTGAGGTGGGAGTAGAGACCCAGTACTTC CASSEVGVETQYF
TRBJ2-5 TRBD2 - TRBV30 TGTGCCTCCTCGGGACTAGGGGGGAGTGAGACCCAGTACTTC CASSGLGGSETQYF
TRBJ2-2 TRBD1 - TRBV11-1 TGTGCCAGCAGAAAAGGACAGGGTAACACCGGGGAGCTGTTTTTT CASRKGQGNTGELFF
TRBJ1-2 - - TRBV5-1 TGCGCCAGCAGCCCGGACAGTGCCTATGGCTACACCTTC CASSPDSAYGYTF
TRBJ2-7 - - TRBV27 TGTGCCAGCAGTTTGTTGACACCAGATCCCTACGAGCAGTACTTC CASSLLTPDPYEQYF
TRBJ2-1 - - TRBV7-9 TGTGCCAGCAGCCCCCCCCGCGGCAATGAGCAGTTCTTC CASSPPRGNEQFF
TRBJ1-5 - - TRBV28 TGTGCCAGCAGTCCAGATCAGCCCCAGCATTTT CASSPDQPQHF
TRBJ2-5 - - TRBV20-1 TGCAGTGCTAGAGAGGAAGAGACCCAGTACTTC CSAREEETQYF
TRBJ1-2 - - TRBV15 TGTGCCACCAGCAGAGATCTCCAGACCAAGAACTATGGCTACACCTTC CATSRDLQTKNYGYTF
TRBJ2-7 TRBD1 few TRBV10-3 TGTGCCATCAGAAGACAGGGTCCCGAGAGCTCCTACGAGCAGTACTTC CAIRRQGPESSYEQYF
TRBJ2-3 - - TRBV7-9 TGTGCCAGCAGCCCAATGACAGATACGCAGTATTTT CASSPMTDTQYF
TRBJ2-2 - - TRBV5-4 TGTGCCAGCAGCCAGGGAAACACCGGGGAGCTGTTTTTT CASSQGNTGELFF
TRBJ2-7 - - TRBV28 TGTGCCAGCAGTTTAGAGGCCACGGTGGACTTC CASSLEATVDF
TRBJ2-1 TRBD2 - TRBV4-3 TGCGCCAGCAGCCAAGAACTAGCGGGGTACAATGAGCAGTTCTTC CASSQELAGYNEQFF
TRBJ1-1 - - TRBV14 TGTGCCAGCAGCCGATCCTTGAACACTGAAGCTTTCTTT CASSRSLNTEAFF
TRBJ1-1 - - TRBV6-5 TGTGCCAGCAGTTACCTCGCCGTTATGAACACTGAAGCTTTCTTT CASSYLAVMNTEAFF
TRBJ1-2 - - TRBV21-1 TGTGCCAGCAGCAAATATGACAGTAACGACTATGGCTACACCTTC CASSKYDSNDYGYTF